The clone carrying this TCR beta chain was recorded once. One junction end disagrees with the germline gene, perhaps due to a read error. This record comes from a study of tumor-infiltrating lymphocytes in primary liver carcinoma. On the study more broadly: The five patients, who were men and women, ranged in age from 30 to 69 years. Sample counts of productive TCRbeta reads spanned roughly 3.5 to 7.5 million; these counts were similar across tissue types.

Germline loops: CDR1 SEHNR, CDR2 FQNEAQ (reference sequence). This CDR3 is built from 20 residues. A constant-region primer primed TCR beta cDNA synthesis from roughly 510 ng of total RNA. Construction of TCR beta libraries relied on three successive nested multiplex PCR rounds employing slightly modified ARM-PCR. Use of TRBV1-TRBV30 forward primers with a C-beta reverse primer characterized the first two PCR rounds, which lasted ten to eleven cycles each. Using its own MiXCR run on the multiplex PCR reads, TCRdb lists one record per CDR3 protein. The table lists around 80,000 distinct CDR3 sequences, 69% of them singletons. From unsorted bulk tissue weighing roughly 19-34 mg, DNA and RNA were co-extracted. Enrolled patients were chronically infected with HBV and treatment-naive.

The sequence derives from a man in his forties with primary liver carcinoma and hepatitis B virus infection. Sample: tumor-adjacent normal liver tissue. V is TRBV7-9 and J is TRBJ2-3, with TRBD2 matching 16 bases. As DNA, the CDR3 is TGTTCCAGCAGCTGGTCCCCGGGACTAGCGGGAGGGCCGCCTTCAGATACGCAGTATTTT. It encodes CSSSWSPGLAGGPPSDTQYF.